What follows is one T cell receptor beta chain and its context. The source of the sample is a study of blood T cell repertoires in COVID-19. In the study overall: From the United States, Italy and Spain came samples of acute and convalescent COVID-19.

Germline lookup yields CDR1 ENHRY and CDR2 SYGVKD. The CDR3 extends over 14 amino acids. Trimming shortened V by 7 bases and J by 3 bases, and 15 bases separated the two germline ends. This study enrolled people aged 18 to 89 from about two dozen US geographic areas. Recovered Cohort 3 donors showed two negative PCRs, clearance, or symptom resolution. Clones were read by immunoSEQ multiplex PCR, and TCRdb kept only the in-frame ones, dropping some. The sample shows more than 250,000 clones, roughly 90% of them seen only once. The sample consisted of PBMCs or T cells enriched from blood (not recorded which). The receptor's source is a woman in her thirties who had recovered from COVID-19. This chain links TRBV10-3 with TRBJ2-5; the D gene is possibly TRBD1 (5 bases). The CDR3 DNA reads TGTGCCATCACAACTGGGGCCAGCAAAGAGACCCAGTACTTC. It is translated as CAITTGASKETQYF.